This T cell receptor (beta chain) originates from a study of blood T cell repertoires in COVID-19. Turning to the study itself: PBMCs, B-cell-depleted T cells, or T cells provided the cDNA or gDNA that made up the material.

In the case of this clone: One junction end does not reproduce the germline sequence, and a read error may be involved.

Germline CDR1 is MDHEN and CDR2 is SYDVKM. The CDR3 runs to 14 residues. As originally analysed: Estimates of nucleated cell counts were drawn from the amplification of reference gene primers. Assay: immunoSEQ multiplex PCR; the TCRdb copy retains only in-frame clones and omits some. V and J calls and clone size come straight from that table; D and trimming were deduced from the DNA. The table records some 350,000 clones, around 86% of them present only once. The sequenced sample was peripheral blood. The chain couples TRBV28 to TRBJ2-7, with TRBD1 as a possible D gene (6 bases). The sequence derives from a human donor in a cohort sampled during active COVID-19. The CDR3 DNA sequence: TGTGCCAGCAGTTTAGAGACAGGTATACGTAGCACCAGCTTC. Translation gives CASSLETGIRSTSF.